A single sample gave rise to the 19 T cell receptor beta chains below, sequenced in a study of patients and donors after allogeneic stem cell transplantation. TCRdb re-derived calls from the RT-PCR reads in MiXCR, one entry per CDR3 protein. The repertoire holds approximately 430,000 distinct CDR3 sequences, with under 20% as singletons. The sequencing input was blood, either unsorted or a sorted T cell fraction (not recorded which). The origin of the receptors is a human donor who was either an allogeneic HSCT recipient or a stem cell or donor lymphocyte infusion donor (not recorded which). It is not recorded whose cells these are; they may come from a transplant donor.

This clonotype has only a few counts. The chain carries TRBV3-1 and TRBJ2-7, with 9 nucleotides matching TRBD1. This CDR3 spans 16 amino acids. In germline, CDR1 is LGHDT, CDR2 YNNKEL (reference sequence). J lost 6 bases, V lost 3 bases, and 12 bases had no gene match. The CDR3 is CASSHQAGTGSREQYF. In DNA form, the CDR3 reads TGTGCCAGCAGCCATCAAGCCGGGACAGGGTCTCGCGAGCAGTACTTC.

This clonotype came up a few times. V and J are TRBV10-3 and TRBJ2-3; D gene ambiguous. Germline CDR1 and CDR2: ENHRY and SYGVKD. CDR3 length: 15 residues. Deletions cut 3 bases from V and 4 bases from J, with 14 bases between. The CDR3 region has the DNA TGTGCCATCAGTGACGGATCCACTGGTTCAGATACGCAGTATTTT. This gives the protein CAISDGSTGSDTQYF.

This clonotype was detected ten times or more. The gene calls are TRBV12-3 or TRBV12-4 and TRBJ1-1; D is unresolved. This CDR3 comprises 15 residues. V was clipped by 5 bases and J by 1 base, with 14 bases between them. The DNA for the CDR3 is TGTGCCAGCAGTCCGCGGACGGGCAGGAACACTGAAGCTTTCTTT. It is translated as CASSPRTGRNTEAFF.

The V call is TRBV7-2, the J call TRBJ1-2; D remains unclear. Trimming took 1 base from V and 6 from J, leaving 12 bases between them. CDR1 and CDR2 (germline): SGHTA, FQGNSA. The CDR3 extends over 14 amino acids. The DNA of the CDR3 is TGTGCCAGCAGCTTAGTGACGGACTCTAATGGCTACACCTTC. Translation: CASSLVTDSNGYTF.

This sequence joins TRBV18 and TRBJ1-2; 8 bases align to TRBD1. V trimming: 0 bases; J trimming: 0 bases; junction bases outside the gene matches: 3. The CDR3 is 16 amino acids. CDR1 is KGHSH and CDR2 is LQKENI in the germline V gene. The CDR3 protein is CASSPPGQATNYGYTF. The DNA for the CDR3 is TGTGCCAGCTCACCACCGGGACAGGCAACTAACTATGGCTACACCTTC.

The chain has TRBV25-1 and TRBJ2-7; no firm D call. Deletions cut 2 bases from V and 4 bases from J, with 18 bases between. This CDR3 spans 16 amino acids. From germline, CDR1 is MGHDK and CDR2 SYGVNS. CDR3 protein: CASSERAHNAKYEQYF. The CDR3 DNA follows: TGTGCCAGCAGTGAAAGGGCCCATAACGCAAAGTACGAGCAGTACTTC.

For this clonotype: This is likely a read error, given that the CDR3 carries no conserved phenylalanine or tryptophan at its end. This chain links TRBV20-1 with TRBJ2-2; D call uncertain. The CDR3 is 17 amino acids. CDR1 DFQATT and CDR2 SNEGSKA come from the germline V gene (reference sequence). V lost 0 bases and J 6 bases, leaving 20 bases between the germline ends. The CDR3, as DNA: TGCAGTGCTAGAGATCTGGGCAATAGTCGCGATTCCGGGGAGCTGTTTATT. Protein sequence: CSARDLGNSRDSGELFI.

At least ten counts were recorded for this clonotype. As DNA, the CDR3 is TGTGCCAGCAGTTTAGCGGAGGGACAGGGAGAGCCCCAAGAGACCCAGTACTTC. Its protein is CASSLAEGQGEPQETQYF. This chain joins TRBV12-3 or TRBV12-4 and TRBJ2-5; the match to TRBD1 covers 9 bases. The CDR3 extends over 18 amino acids. Unmatched junction bases numbered 9, after V lost 0 bases and J lost 1 base.

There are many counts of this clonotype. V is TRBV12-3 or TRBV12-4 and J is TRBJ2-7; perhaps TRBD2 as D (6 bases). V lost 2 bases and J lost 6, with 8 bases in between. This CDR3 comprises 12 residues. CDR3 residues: CASSLMGGEQYF. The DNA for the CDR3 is TGTGCCAGCAGTTTAATGGGAGGCGAGCAGTACTTC.

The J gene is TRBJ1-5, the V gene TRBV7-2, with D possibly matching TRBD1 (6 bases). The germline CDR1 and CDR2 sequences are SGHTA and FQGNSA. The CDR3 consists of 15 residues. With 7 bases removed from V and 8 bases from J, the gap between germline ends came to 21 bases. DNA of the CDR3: TGTGCCAGCAATACGGCCGCGGGGGGCCGGGAGCCCCAGCATTTT. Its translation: CASNTAAGGREPQHF.

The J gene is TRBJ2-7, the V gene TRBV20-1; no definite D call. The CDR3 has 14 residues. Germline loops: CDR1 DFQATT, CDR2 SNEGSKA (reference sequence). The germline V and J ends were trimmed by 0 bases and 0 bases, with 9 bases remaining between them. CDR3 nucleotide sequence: TGCAGTGCTAGAGATGTTGACAACTCCTACGAGCAGTACTTC. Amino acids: CSARDVDNSYEQYF.

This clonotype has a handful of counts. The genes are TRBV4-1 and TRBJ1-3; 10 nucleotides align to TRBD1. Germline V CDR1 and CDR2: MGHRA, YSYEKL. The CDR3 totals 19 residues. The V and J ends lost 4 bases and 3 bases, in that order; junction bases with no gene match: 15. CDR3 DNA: TGCGCCAGCAGCCGCCTGACAGGGGGCGAAATATCGGGTGGAAACACCATATATTTT. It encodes CASSRLTGGEISGGNTIYF.

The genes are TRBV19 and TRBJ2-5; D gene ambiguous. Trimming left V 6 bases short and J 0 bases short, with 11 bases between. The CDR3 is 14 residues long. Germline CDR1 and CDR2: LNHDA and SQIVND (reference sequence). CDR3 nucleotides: TGTGCCAGTAGCAGCTGGACGGACCAAGAGACCCAGTACTTC. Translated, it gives CASSSWTDQETQYF.

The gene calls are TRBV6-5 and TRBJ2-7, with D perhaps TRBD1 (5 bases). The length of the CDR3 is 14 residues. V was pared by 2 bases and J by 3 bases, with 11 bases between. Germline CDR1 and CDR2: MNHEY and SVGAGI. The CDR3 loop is CASSYRGLYYEQYF. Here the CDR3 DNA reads TGTGCCAGCAGTTACAGGGGCCTATACTACGAGCAGTACTTC.

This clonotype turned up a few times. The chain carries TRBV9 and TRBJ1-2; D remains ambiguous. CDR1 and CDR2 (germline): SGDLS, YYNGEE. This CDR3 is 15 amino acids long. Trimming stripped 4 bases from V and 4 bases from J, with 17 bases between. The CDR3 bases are TGTGCCAGCAGCATCAGTGACACCGGCCCCTATGGCTACACCTTC. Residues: CASSISDTGPYGYTF.

CDR3 nucleotides: TGTGCCAGCAGCTTTAGGGGGCCCACCCAGTACTTC. Translation gives CASSFRGPTQYF. This rearrangement joins TRBV7-6 to TRBJ2-5, with 7 positions matching TRBD1. Germline loops: CDR1 SGHVS, CDR2 FNYEAQ. The CDR3 covers 12 residues. The ends lost 3 bases at V and 8 bases at J; junction bases unmatched: 3.

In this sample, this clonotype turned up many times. The CDR3 region is CASSPEGKLNTEAFF. In nucleotides, the CDR3 is TGCGCCAGCAGCCCGGAGGGGAAACTGAACACTGAAGCTTTCTTT. The chain employs TRBV5-1 and TRBJ1-1; D is possibly TRBD1 (5 bases). V was shortened by 4 bases and J by 0 bases, with 13 bases between the two germline ends. Per the germline V gene, CDR1 is SGHRS and CDR2 is YFSETQ. The CDR3 contains 15 residues. Based on the CDR3 plus reference TRBV5-1 and TRBJ1-1, the full variable domain is KAGVTQTPRYLIKTRGQQVTLSCSPISGHRSVSWYQQTPGQGLQFLFEYFSETQRNKGNFPGRFSGRQFSNSRSEMNVSTLELGDSALYLCASSPEGKLNTEAFFGQGTRLTVV.

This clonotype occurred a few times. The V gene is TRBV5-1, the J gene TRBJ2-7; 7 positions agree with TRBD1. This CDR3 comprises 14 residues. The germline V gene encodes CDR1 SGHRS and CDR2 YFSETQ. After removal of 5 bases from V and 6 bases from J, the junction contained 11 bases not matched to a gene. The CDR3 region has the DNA TGCGCCAGCAGAAAAGCCGGGACAGAAGGCGAGCAGTACTTC. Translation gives CASRKAGTEGEQYF.

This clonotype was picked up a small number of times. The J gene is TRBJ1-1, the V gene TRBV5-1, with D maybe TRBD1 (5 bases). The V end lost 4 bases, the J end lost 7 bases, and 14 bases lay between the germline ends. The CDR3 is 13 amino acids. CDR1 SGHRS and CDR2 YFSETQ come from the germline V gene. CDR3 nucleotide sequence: TGCGCCAGCAGCCCTGATGCTGGGGGTGAAGCTTTCTTT. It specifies CASSPDAGGEAFF.